This T cell receptor beta chain derives from a study of blood T cell repertoires in COVID-19. On the study more broadly: PBMCs, B-cell-depleted T cells, or T cells provided the cDNA or gDNA that made up the material.

In the original analysis: Amplification of reference gene primers provided the estimated nucleated cell counts. Libraries were prepared by immunoSEQ multiplex PCR; TCRdb keeps only in-frame clonotypes and omits some of them. V and J calls and clone size come straight from that table; D and trimming were deduced from the DNA. The sample has about 190,000 clones; approximately 90% are singletons. CDR3 length: 14 residues. The germline V gene encodes CDR1 LGHNA and CDR2 YSLEER. V was shortened by 0 bases and J by 8 bases, with 8 bases between the two germline ends. The sequenced sample consisted of peripheral blood. The chain couples TRBV4-3 to TRBJ1-6, with D possibly TRBD1 on 5 matching bases. The receptor was isolated from a woman between 40 and 50 years old who had recovered from COVID-19. The DNA for the CDR3 is TGCGCCAGCAGCCAAGATAAGGGGTATTCACCCCTCCACTTT. Translated, it gives CASSQDKGYSPLHF.